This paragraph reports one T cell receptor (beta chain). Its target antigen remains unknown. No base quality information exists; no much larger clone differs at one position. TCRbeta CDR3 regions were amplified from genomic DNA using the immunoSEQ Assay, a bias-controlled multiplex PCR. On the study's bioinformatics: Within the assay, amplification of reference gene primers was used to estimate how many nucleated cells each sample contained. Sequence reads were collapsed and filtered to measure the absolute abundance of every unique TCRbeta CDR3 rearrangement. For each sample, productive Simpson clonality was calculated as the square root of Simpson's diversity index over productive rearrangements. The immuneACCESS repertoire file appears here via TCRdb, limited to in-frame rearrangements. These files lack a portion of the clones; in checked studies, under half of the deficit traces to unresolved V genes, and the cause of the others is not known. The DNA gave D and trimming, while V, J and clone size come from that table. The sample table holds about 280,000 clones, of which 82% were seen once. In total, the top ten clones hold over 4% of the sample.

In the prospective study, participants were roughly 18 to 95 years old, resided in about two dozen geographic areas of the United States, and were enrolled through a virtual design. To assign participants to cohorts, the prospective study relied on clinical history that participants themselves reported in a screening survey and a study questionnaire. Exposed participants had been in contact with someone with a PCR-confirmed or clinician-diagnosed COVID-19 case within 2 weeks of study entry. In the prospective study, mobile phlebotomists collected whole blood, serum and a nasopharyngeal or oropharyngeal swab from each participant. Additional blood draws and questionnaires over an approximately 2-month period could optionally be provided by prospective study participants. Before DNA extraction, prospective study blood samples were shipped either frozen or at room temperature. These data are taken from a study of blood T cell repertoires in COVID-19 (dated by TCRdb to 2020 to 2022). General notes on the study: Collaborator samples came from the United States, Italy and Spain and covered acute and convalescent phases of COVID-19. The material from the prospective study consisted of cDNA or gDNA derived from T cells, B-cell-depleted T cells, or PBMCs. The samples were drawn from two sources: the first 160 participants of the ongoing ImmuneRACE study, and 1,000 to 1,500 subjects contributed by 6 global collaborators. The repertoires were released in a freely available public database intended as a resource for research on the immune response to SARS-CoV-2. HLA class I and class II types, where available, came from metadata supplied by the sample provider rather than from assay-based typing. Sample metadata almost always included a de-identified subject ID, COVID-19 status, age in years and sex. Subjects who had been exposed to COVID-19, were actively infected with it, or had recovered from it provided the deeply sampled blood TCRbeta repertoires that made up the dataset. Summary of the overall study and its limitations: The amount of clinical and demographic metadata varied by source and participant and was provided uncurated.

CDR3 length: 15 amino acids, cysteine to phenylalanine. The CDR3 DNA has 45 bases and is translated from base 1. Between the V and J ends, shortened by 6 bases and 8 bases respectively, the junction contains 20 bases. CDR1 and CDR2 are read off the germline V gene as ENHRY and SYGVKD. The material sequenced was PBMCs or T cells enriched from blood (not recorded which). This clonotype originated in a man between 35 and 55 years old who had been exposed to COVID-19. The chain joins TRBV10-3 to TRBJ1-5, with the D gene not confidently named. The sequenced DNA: TGTGCCATCAGCACGGAGCGACCTGGTGGTAAGCCCCAGCATTTT. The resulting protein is CAISTERPGGKPQHF.